The following is a T cell receptor beta chain sequence with its context. What it binds is unknown. The entry originates in a study of cytomegalovirus exposure and HLA in healthy donors. The CDR3 extends over 16 amino acids. Germline CDR1 reads MGHRA; CDR2 reads YSYEKL. The J segment lost 3 bases and the V segment lost 7 bases, leaving 9 bases of the junction unmatched. Separation from the roughly 670-subject first cohort characterized the roughly 120-subject validation cohort, to which the donors belonged. Whole-study findings and limits: TCR clusters originating in the first cohort tended to co-occur in the roughly 110 validation repertoires, according to a later analysis. In vitro testing confirmed three CMV-associated chains as specific for CMV antigens.

The assay was immunoSEQ multiplex PCR, and TCRdb's table has in-frame clones only and misses some. The sample includes more than 110,000 clones, approximately 85% of them seen just once. Sequencing used PBMCs. The genes are TRBV4-1 and TRBJ2-3; 11 bases align to TRBD2. The TCR originated in a woman in her 30s in good health and CMV-seronegative. The CDR3 loop is CASKLRGTSGTDTQYF. The CDR3 DNA is TGCGCCAGCAAACTACGAGGGACTAGCGGTACAGATACGCAGTATTTT.